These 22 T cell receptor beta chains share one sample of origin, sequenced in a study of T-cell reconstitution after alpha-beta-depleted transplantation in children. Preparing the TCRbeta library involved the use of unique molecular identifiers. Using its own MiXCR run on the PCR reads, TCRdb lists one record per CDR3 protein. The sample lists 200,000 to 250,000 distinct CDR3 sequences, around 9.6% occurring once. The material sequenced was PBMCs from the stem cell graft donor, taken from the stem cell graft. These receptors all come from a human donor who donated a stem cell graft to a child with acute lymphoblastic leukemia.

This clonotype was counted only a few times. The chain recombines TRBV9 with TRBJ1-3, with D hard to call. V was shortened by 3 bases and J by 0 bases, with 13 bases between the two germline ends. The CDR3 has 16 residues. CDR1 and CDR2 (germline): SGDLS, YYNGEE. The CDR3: CASSASPASSGNTIYF. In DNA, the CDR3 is TGTGCCAGCAGCGCTAGTCCCGCATCCTCTGGAAACACCATATATTTT.

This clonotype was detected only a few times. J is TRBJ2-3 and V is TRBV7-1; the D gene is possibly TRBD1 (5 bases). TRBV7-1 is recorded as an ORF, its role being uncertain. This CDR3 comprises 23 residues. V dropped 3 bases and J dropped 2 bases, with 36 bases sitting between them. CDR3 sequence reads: CASSSRQGGLGRPPATYTDTQYF. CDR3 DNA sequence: TGTGCCAGCAGCTCCCGTCAGGGCGGCCTCGGTCGTCCCCCGGCCACTTACACAGATACGCAGTATTTT.

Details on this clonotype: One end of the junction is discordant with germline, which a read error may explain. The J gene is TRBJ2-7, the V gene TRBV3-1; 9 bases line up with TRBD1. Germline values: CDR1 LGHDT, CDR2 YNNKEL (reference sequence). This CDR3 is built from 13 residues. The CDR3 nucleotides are TGTGCCAGCAGCCCCTCCGGGACAGGGAATTTGGACTTC. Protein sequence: CASSPSGTGNLDF.

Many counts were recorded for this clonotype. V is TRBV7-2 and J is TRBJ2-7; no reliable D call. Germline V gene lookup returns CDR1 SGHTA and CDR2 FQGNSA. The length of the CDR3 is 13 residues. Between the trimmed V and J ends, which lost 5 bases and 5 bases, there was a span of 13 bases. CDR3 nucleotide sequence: TGTGCCAGCAGCAACCCGACCCGAGACGAGCAGTACTTC. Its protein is CASSNPTRDEQYF. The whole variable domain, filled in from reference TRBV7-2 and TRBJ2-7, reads GAGVSQSPSNKVTEKGKDVELRCDPISGHTALYWYRQSLGQGLEFLIYFQGNSAPDKSGLPSDRFSAERTGGSVSTLTIQRTQQEDSAVYLCASSNPTRDEQYFGPGTRLTVT.

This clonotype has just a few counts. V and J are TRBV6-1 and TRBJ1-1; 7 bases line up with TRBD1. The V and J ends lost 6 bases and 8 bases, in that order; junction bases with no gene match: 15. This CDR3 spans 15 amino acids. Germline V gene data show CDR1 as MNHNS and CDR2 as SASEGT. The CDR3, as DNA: TGTGCCAGCAGCAACCCTCAGGGGGGGTCAGCCGAAGCTTTCTTT. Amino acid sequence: CASSNPQGGSAEAFF.

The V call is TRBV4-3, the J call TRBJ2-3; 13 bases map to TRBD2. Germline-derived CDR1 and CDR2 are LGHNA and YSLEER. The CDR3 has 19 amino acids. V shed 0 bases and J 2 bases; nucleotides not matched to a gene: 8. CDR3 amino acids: CASSQDSGTSGDYTDTQYF. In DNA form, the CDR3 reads TGCGCCAGCAGCCAAGATTCCGGGACTAGCGGGGACTACACAGATACGCAGTATTTT.

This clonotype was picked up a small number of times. CDR3 loop: CSAYRGLAGEETQYF. The CDR3 nucleotides are TGCAGTGCCTATAGGGGACTAGCGGGGGAAGAGACCCAGTACTTC. The genes are TRBV20-1 and TRBJ2-5; 14 nucleotides match TRBD2. Per the germline V gene, CDR1 is DFQATT and CDR2 is SNEGSKA (reference sequence). Unmatched junction bases numbered 6, after V lost 6 bases and J lost 3 bases. There are 15 residues in the CDR3.

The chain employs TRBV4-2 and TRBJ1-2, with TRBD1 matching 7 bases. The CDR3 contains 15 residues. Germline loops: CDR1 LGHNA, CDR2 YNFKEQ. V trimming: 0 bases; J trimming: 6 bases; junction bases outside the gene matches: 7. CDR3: CASSQDGGQVDGYTF. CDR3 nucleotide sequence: TGTGCCAGCAGCCAAGATGGAGGACAGGTAGATGGCTACACCTTC.

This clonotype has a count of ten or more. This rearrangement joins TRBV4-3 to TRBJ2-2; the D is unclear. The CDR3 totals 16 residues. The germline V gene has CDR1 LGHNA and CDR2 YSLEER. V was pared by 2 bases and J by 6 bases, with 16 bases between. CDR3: CASSQFPKGRAGELFF. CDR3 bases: TGCGCCAGCAGCCAATTCCCCAAGGGAAGGGCCGGGGAGCTGTTTTTT.

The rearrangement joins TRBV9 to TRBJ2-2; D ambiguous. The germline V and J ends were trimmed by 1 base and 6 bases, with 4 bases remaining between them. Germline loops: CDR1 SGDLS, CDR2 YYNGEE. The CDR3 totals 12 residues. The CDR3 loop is CASSVSAGELFF. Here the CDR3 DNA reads TGTGCCAGCAGCGTATCCGCCGGGGAGCTGTTTTTT.

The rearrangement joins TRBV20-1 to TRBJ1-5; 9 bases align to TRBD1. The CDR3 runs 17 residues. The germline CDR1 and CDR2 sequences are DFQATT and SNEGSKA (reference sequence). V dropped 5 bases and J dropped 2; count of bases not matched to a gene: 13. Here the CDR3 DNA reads TGCAGTGCTGCACCGGGACAGGGATTTAATGGCAATCAGCCCCAGCATTTT. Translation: CSAAPGQGFNGNQPQHF.

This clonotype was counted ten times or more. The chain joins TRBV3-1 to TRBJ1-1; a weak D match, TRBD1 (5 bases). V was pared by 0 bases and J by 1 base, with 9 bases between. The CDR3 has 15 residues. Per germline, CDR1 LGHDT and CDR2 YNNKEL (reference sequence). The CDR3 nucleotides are TGTGCCAGCAGCCAAGACTTGGGACGGAACACTGAAGCTTTCTTT. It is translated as CASSQDLGRNTEAFF.

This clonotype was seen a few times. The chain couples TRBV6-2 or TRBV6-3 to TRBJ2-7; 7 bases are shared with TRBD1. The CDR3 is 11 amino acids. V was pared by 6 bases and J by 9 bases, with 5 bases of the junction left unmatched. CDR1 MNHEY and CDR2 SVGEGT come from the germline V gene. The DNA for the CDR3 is TGTGCCAGCAGATGGGACAGAACGCAGTACTTC. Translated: CASRWDRTQYF.

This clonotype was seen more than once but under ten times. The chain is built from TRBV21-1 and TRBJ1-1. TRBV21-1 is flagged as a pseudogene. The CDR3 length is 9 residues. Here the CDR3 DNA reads TGTGCCGTCGGGACTGAAGCTTTCTTT. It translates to CAVGTEAFF.

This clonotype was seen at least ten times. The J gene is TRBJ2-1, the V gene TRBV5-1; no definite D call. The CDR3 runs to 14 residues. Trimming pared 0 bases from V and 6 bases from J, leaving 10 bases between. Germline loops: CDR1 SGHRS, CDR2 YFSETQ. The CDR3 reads CASSLAPTGNEQFF. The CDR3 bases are TGCGCCAGCAGCTTGGCACCGACGGGCAATGAGCAGTTCTTC.

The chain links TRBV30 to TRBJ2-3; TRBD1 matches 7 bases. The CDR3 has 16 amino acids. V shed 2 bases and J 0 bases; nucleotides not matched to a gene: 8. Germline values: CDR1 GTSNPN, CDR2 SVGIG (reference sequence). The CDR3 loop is CAWSKRTGGSTDTQYF. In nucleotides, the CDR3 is TGTGCCTGGAGTAAGCGGACAGGAGGTAGCACAGATACGCAGTATTTT. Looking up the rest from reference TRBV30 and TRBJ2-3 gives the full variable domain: SQTIHQWPATLVQPVGSPLSLECTVEGTSNPNLYWYRQAAGRGLQLLFYSVGIGQISSEVPQNLSASRPQDRQFILSSKKLLLSDSGFYLCAWSKRTGGSTDTQYFGPGTRLTVL.

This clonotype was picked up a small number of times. The CDR3 DNA sequence: TGTGCCAGCTCACCACCCGGGACGGATAACAATGAGCAGTTCTTC. This translates into CASSPPGTDNNEQFF. J is TRBJ2-1 and V is TRBV18; D possibly matches TRBD1 or TRBD2 (5 bases each). V shed 0 bases and J shed 5 bases, with 11 bases lying between them. CDR3 length: 15 amino acids. Germline V gives CDR1 KGHSH, CDR2 LQKENI.

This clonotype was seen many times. The CDR3 bases are TGCAGTGCTAGAAATCCAGGGGCGGGCACAGATACGCAGTATTTT. It is translated as CSARNPGAGTDTQYF. The chain combines TRBV20-1 with TRBJ2-3; tentative D call: TRBD1 (6 bases). V dropped 2 bases and J dropped 1 base, with 13 bases sitting between them. Looked up from germline, CDR1 is DFQATT and CDR2 is SNEGSKA (reference sequence). CDR3 length: 15 residues.

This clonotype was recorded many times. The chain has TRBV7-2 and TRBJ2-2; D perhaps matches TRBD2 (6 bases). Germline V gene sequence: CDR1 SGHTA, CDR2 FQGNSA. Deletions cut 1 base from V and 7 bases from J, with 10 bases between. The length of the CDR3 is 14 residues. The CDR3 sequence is CASSLGLVSGELFF. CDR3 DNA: TGTGCCAGCAGCTTAGGACTAGTTAGCGGGGAGCTGTTTTTT.

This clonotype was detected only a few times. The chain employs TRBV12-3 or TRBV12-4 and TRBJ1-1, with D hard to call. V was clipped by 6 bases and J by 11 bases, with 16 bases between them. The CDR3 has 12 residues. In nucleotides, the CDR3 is TGTGCCAGCAGGCCGACCGGGCGGGCGGCTTTCTTT. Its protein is CASRPTGRAAFF.

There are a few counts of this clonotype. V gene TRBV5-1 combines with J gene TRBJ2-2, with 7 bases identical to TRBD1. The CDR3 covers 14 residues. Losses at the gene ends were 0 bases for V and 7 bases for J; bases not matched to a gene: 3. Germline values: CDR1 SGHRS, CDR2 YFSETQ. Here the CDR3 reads CASSLETGHGELFF. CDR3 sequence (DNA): TGCGCCAGCAGCTTGGAGACAGGGCACGGGGAGCTGTTTTTT.

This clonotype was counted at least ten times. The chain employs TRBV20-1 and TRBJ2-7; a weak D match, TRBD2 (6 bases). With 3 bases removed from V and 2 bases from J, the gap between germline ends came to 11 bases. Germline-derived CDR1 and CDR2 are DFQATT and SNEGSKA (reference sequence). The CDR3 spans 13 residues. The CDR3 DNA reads TGCAGTGCTAGGGGACTGCCGACCTACGAGCAGTACTTC. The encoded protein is CSARGLPTYEQYF.